These 17 T cell receptor beta chains came from one sample sequenced in a study of blood T cells in healthy people across ages. A second roughly 6 to 12 cycle PCR used barcoded and J-beta primers. TCRdb reprocessed the 5' RACE reads with MiXCR, giving one entry per CDR3 protein. The sample lists hundreds of thousands of distinct CDR3 sequences, around 41% seen once, with about 32% in the top ten. The sample consisted of blood. The origin of the receptors is an elderly man in good health.

V is TRBV3-1 and J is TRBJ2-5; 7 nucleotides agree with TRBD1. CDR1 LGHDT and CDR2 YNNKEL come from the germline V gene (reference sequence). The V gene end was trimmed by 0 bases and the J gene end by 1 base; junction bases not matched to a gene: 8. The CDR3 extends over 17 amino acids. The CDR3 coding sequence is TGTGCCAGCAGCCAAGATGTCCGACAGGGTCGCCAAGAGACCCAGTACTTC. Translating it yields CASSQDVRQGRQETQYF.

Comment on this clonotype: This may be a read error: a much more frequent sequence differs by one nucleotide. The chain joins TRBV6-5 to TRBJ2-3, with 14 bases lining up with TRBD2. This CDR3 region has 15 residues. Germline V gene data show CDR1 as MNHEY and CDR2 as SVGAGI. V shed 2 bases, J shed 5 bases, and the junction held 0 bases outside the gene matches. CDR3 region: CASSYGTSGRDTQYF. Here the CDR3 DNA reads TGTGCCAGCAGTTACGGGACTAGCGGGAGAGATACGCAGTATTTT.

CDR3 sequence reads: CSAGSAGNYGYTF. The DNA of the CDR3 is TGCAGTGCTGGGTCGGCAGGAAACTATGGCTACACCTTC. J is TRBJ1-2 and V is TRBV20-1; D is unresolved. The CDR3 consists of 13 residues. Trimming pared 5 bases from V and 2 bases from J, leaving 12 bases between. Per germline, CDR1 DFQATT and CDR2 SNEGSKA (reference sequence).

This clonotype has a count of ten or more. The rearrangement joins TRBV5-1 to TRBJ2-1, with TRBD2 matching 9 bases. V dropped 3 bases and J dropped 4; count of bases not matched to a gene: 11. The CDR3 spans 17 residues. Germline V lookup: CDR1 SGHRS, CDR2 YFSETQ. The CDR3 here is CASSSSPTSGSYNEQFF. As DNA, the CDR3 is TGCGCCAGCAGCTCCAGCCCGACTAGCGGTTCATACAATGAGCAGTTCTTC.

V usage is TRBV25-1 and J usage is TRBJ2-7; D is perhaps TRBD2 (6 bases). V shed 6 bases and J shed 5 bases, with 17 bases lying between them. Per germline, CDR1 MGHDK and CDR2 SYGVNS. This CDR3 has 14 residues. The CDR3 loop is CASSKEGPSHEQYF. CDR3 in DNA: TGTGCCAGCAGCAAGGAGGGCCCGTCCCACGAGCAGTACTTC.

The chain combines TRBV20-1 with TRBJ1-6; D is unclear. Germline values: CDR1 DFQATT, CDR2 SNEGSKA (reference sequence). Trimming shortened V by 0 bases and J by 5 bases, and 8 bases separated the two germline ends. This CDR3 spans 14 amino acids. In DNA form, the CDR3 reads TGCAGTGCTAGAGATGTGGCAGATAATTCACCCCTCCACTTT. It translates to CSARDVADNSPLHF.

This chain links TRBV20-1 with TRBJ1-6, with a possible D match to TRBD1 (6 bases). V was trimmed by 0 bases and J by 7 bases, leaving 16 bases between them. CDR1 and CDR2 (germline): DFQATT, SNEGSKA (reference sequence). This CDR3 contains 16 residues. CDR3: CSARDRHRVENSPLHF. CDR3 sequence (DNA): TGCAGTGCTAGAGATCGCCACAGGGTGGAAAATTCACCCCTCCACTTT.

This chain connects TRBV12-3 or TRBV12-4 to TRBJ2-4, with D hard to call. Trimming left V 3 bases short and J 4 bases short, with 10 bases between. The CDR3 covers 14 residues. The CDR3 region is CASSLRTQKNIQYF. The CDR3 bases are TGTGCCAGCAGTTTGCGGACGCAGAAAAACATTCAGTACTTC.

The chain carries TRBV7-3 and TRBJ2-1, with D perhaps matching TRBD2 (5 bases). The CDR3 consists of 16 residues. V was shortened by 4 bases and J by 4 bases, with 17 bases between the two germline ends. Looked up from germline, CDR1 is SGHTA and CDR2 is FQGTGA. The DNA of the CDR3 is TGTGCCAGCAGCTCTCAATTAAGGGAGAGGTACAATGAGCAGTTCTTC. It yields the protein CASSSQLRERYNEQFF. Full variable domain (rest looked up from reference TRBV7-3 and TRBJ2-1): GAGVSQTPSNKVTEKGKYVELRCDPISGHTALYWYRQSLGQGPEFLIYFQGTGAADDSGLPNDRFFAVRPEGSVSTLKIQRTERGDSAVYLCASSSQLRERYNEQFFGPGTRLTVL.

This clonotype was seen only a few times. Germline and junction disagree at one end, which may indicate a read error. The chain combines TRBV11-2 with TRBJ2-1; 9 positions agree with TRBD2. Germline V gene data show CDR1 as SGHAT and CDR2 as FQNNGV. The CDR3 loop spans 16 amino acids. For the CDR3, the DNA is TGTGCCAGCAGCTTAGAAGGCGGGGGGGCCAAATATGAGCAGTTCTTT. It is translated as CASSLEGGGAKYEQFF.

This clonotype has only a few counts. The V gene is TRBV6-5, the J gene TRBJ2-7; D is undetermined. This CDR3 contains 14 residues. Trimming shortened V by 6 bases and J by 3 bases, and 15 bases separated the two germline ends. Per the germline V gene, CDR1 is MNHEY and CDR2 is SVGAGI. CDR3 in DNA: TGTGCCAGCAGAACCAGGATAGTGGACTACGAGCAGTACTTC. Its protein is CASRTRIVDYEQYF.

Concerning this clonotype itself: One junction end disagrees with the germline gene, perhaps due to a read error. This rearrangement joins TRBV20-1 to TRBJ2-7, with TRBD2 identical over 10 bases. Germline V gene sequence: CDR1 DFQATT, CDR2 SNEGSKA (reference sequence). The length of the CDR3 is 16 residues. CDR3 sequence reads: CSTRTGLARSSYEQYF. The CDR3 DNA reads as TGCAGTACTAGAACGGGACTAGCGAGAAGCTCCTACGAGCAGTACTTC.

This clonotype turned up a few times. J is TRBJ2-1 and V is TRBV10-1; TRBD2 matches 12 bases. Germline-derived CDR1 and CDR2 are WNHNN and SYGVQD (reference sequence). V lost 3 bases to trimming and J lost 6 bases; unmatched junction nucleotides: 3. The CDR3 is made up of 15 amino acids. As DNA, the CDR3 is TGCGCCAGCAGTGACTCTAGCGGGAGGGCCAATGAGCAGTTCTTC. Translation: CASSDSSGRANEQFF.

With respect to this clonotype: One end of the junction is discordant with germline, which a read error may explain. V usage is TRBV2 and J usage is TRBJ1-2, with unresolved D. Germline values: CDR1 SNHLY, CDR2 FYNNEI. The length of the CDR3 is 13 residues. The CDR3 reads CASCREPNYDYTF. The CDR3 bases are TGTGCCAGCTGCCGGGAACCTAACTATGACTACACCTTC.

This chain joins TRBV7-2 and TRBJ2-5; D gene ambiguous. The CDR3 totals 15 residues. In germline, CDR1 is SGHTA, CDR2 FQGNSA. The germline V and J ends were trimmed by 5 bases and 11 bases, with 24 bases remaining between them. CDR3 residues: CASSRVASSYDEQYF. CDR3 bases: TGTGCCAGCAGCCGTGTGGCAAGCTCCTACGATGAGCAGTACTTC.

This sequence joins TRBV9 and TRBJ2-4, with TRBD1 matching 9 bases. Germline V CDR1 and CDR2: SGDLS, YYNGEE. V lost 3 bases, J lost 13 bases, and 14 bases stayed unmatched. This CDR3 has 15 amino acids. For the CDR3, the DNA is TGTGCCAGCAGCGCCTCTCCGGGACAGGGTTGGGAGCAGTACTTC. It encodes CASSASPGQGWEQYF. Together with reference TRBV9 and TRBJ2-4, the CDR3 gives the full variable domain: DSGVTQTPKHLITATGQRVTLRCSPRSGDLSVYWYQQSLDQGLQFLIQYYNGEERAKGNILERFSAQQFPDLHSELNLSSLELGDSALYFCASSASPGQGWEQYFGAGTRLSVL.

The genes are TRBV2 and TRBJ2-1, with 7 positions matching TRBD2. CDR3 size: 17 residues. With 5 bases clipped from V and 0 bases from J, the junction kept 10 bases outside the gene matches. Germline values: CDR1 SNHLY, CDR2 FYNNEI. CDR3: CASSKGAGESSYNEQFF. The CDR3 DNA follows: TGTGCCAGCAGTAAGGGCGCGGGGGAGAGCTCCTACAATGAGCAGTTCTTC.